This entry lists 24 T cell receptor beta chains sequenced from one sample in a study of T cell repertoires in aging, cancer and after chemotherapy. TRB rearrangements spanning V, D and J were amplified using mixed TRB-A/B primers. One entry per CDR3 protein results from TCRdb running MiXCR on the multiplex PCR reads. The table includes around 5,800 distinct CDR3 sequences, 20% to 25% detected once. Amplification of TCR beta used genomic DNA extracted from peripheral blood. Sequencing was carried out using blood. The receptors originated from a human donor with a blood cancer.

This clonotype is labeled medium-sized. CDR3 bases: TGTGCCAGCAGTGTTCTTGTCCAGCCCCAGCATTTT. Translated: CASSVLVQPQHF. The chain joins TRBV6-1 to TRBJ1-5; no definite D call. V dropped 4 bases and J dropped 7 bases, with 8 bases sitting between them. Germline CDR1 reads MNHNS; CDR2 reads SASEGT. The CDR3 is 12 amino acids.

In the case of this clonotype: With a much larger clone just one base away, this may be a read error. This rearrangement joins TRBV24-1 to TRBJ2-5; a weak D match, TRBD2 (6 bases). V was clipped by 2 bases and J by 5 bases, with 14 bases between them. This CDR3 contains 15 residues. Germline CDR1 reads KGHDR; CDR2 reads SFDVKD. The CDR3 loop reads CATSDSPGRGETQYF. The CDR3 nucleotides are TGTGCCACCAGTGATTCACCAGGACGGGGGGAGACCCAGTACTTC.

Written as DNA, the CDR3 is TGCAGTGCTAGAGGGGTCGGAAGCGGGGGGCAAGCCACAGATACGCAGTATTTT. This translates into CSARGVGSGGQATDTQYF. J is TRBJ2-3 and V is TRBV20-1; 9 bases fit TRBD2. Germline V gene sequence: CDR1 DFQATT, CDR2 SNEGSKA (reference sequence). The V segment lost 1 base and the J segment 2 bases; nucleotides outside the gene matches: 13. This CDR3 has 18 residues.

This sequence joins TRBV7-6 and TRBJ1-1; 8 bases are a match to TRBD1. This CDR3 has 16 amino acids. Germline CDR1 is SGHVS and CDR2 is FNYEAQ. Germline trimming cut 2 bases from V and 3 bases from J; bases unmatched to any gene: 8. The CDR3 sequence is CASSLTAGQGDTEAFF. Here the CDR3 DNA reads TGTGCCAGCAGCTTAACGGCTGGACAGGGTGACACTGAAGCTTTCTTT.

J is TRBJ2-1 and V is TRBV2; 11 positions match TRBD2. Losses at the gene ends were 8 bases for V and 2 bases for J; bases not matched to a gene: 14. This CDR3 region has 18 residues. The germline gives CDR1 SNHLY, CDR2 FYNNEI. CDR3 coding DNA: TGTGCCAGCGGACGCGCACCAAAGGGACTAGCGGCCTACAATGAGCAGTTCTTC. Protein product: CASGRAPKGLAAYNEQFF. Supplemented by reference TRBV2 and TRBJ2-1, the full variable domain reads EPEVTQTPSHQVTQMGQEVILRCVPISNHLYFYWYRQILGQKVEFLVSFYNNEISEKSEIFDDQFSVERPDGSNFTLKIRSTKLEDSAMYFCASGRAPKGLAAYNEQFFGPGTRLTVL.

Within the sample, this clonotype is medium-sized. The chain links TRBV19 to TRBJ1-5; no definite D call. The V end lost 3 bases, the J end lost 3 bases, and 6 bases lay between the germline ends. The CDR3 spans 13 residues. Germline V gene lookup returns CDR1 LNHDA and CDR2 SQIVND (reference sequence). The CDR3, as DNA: TGTGCCAGTAGTATTGGATACAATCAGCCCCAGCATTTT. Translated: CASSIGYNQPQHF.

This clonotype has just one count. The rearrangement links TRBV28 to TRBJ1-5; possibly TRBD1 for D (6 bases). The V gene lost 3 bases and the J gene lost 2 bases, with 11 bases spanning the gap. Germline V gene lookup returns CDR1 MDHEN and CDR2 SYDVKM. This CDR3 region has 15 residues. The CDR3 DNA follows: TGTGCCAGCAGTTTTAGACAGGTGGGCAATCAGCCCCAGCATTTT. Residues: CASSFRQVGNQPQHF.

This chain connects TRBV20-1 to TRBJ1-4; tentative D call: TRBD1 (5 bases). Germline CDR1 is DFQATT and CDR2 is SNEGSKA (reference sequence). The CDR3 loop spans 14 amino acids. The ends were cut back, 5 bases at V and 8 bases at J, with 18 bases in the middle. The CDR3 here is CSAPERRGEEKLFF. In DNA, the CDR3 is TGCAGTGCTCCCGAACGGAGGGGCGAGGAAAAACTGTTTTTT.

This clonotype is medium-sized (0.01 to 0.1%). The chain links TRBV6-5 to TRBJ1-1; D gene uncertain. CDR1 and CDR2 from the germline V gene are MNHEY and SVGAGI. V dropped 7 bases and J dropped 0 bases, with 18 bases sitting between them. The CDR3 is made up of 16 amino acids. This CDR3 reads CASTPRGGTLNTEAFF. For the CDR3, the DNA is TGTGCCAGCACCCCTAGAGGTGGCACTTTGAACACTGAAGCTTTCTTT.

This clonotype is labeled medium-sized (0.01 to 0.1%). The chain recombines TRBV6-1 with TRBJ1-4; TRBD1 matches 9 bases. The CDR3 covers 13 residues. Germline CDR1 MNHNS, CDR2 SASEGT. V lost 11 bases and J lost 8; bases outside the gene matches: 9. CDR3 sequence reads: CARSGTGSEKLFF. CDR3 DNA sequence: TGTGCCCGGTCCGGGACAGGGTCCGAAAAACTGTTTTTT.

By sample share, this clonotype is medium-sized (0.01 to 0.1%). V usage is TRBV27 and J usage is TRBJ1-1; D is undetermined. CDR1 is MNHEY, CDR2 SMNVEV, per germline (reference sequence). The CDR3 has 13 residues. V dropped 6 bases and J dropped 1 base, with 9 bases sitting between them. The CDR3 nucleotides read TGTGCCAGCAGCTACGCAAAGAACACTGAAGCTTTCTTT. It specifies CASSYAKNTEAFF.

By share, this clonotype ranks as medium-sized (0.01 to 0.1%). CDR3 in amino acids: CASSAGSGGVDTQYF. CDR3 DNA sequence: TGTGCCAGCAGCGCCGGGAGCGGGGGTGTCGATACGCAGTATTTT. The rearrangement uses TRBV7-9 and TRBJ2-3, with TRBD2 matching 8 bases. After removal of 5 bases from V and 6 bases from J, the junction contained 10 bases not matched to a gene. This CDR3 is built from 15 residues. Germline CDR1 and CDR2: SEHNR and FQNEAQ (reference sequence).

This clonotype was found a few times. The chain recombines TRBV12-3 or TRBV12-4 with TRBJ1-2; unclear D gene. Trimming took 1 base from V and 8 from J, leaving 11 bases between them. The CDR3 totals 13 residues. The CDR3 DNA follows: TGTGCCAGCAGTTTAGTGAACCCCGTGGGCTACACCTTC. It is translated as CASSLVNPVGYTF.

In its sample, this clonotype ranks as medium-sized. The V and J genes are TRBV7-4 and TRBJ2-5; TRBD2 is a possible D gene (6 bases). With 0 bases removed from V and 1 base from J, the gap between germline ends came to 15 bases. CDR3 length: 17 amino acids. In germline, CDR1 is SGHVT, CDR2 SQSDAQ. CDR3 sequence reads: CASSLAGGMVCQETQYF. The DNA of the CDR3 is TGTGCCAGCAGCTTAGCTGGCGGGATGGTCTGCCAAGAGACCCAGTACTTC. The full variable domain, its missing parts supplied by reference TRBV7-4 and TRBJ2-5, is GAGVSQSPRYKVAKRGRDVALRCDSISGHVTLYWYRQTLGQGSEVLTYSQSDAQRDKSGRPSGRFSAERPERSVSTLKIQRTEQGDSAVYLCASSLAGGMVCQETQYFGPGTRLLVL.

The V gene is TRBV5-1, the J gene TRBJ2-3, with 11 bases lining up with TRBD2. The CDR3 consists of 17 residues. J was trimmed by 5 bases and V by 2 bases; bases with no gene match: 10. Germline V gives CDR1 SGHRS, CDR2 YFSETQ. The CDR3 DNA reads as TGCGCCAGCAGCTTTCAGGTACTAGCGGGAGTGAAAGATACGCAGTATTTT. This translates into CASSFQVLAGVKDTQYF.

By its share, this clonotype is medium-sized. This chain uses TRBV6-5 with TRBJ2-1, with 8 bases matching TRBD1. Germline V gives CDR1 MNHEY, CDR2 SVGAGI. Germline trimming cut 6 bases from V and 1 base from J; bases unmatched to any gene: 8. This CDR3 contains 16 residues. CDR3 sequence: CASRRDRYSSYNEQFF. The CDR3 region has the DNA TGTGCCAGCAGGCGGGACAGGTACTCTTCCTACAATGAGCAGTTCTTC.

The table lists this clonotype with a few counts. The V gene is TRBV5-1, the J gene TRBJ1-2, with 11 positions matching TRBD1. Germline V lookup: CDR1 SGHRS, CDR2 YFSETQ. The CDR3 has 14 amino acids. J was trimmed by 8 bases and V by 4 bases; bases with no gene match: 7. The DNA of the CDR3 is TGCGCCAGCAGCATTCCGGGACAGGGGGACGGCTACACCTTC. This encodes CASSIPGQGDGYTF.

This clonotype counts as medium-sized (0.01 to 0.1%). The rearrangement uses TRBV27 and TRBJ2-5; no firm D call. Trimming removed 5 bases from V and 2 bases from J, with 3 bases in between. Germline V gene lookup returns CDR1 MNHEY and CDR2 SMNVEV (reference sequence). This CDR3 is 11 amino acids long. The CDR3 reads CASSIQETQYF. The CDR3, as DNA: TGTGCCAGCAGTATACAAGAGACCCAGTACTTC.

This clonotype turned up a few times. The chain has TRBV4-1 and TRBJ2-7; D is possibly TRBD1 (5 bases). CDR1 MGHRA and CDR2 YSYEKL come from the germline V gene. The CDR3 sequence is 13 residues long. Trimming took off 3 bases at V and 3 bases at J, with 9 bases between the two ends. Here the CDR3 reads CASSHGQGYEQYF. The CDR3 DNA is TGCGCCAGCAGCCACGGGCAGGGCTACGAGCAGTACTTC.

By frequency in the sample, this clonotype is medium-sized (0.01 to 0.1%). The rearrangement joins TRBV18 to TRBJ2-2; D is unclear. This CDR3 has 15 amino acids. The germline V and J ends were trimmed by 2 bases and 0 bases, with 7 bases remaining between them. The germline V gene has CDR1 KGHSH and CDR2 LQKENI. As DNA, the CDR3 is TGTGCCAGCTCACCAGGGCAGCCGAACACCGGGGAGCTGTTTTTT. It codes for CASSPGQPNTGELFF.

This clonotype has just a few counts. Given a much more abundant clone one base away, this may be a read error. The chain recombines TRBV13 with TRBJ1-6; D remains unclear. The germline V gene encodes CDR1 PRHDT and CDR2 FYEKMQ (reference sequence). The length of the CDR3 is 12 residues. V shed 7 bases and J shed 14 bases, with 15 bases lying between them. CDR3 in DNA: TGTGCCAGCAACCAATCATCAACAACCCTCCACTTT. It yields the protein CASNQSSTTLHF.

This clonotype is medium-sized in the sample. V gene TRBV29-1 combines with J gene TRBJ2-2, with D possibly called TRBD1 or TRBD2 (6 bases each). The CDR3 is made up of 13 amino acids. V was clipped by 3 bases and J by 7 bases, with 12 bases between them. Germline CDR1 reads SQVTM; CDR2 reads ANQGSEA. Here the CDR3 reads CSVERGAGGELFF. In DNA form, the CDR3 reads TGCAGCGTTGAGAGGGGGGCGGGCGGGGAGCTGTTTTTT.

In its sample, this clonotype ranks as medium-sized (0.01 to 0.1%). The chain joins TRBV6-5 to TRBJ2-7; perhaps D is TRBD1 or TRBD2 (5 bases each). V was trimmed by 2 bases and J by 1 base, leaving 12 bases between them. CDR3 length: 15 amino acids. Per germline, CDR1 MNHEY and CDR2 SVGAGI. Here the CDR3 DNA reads TGTGCCAGCAGTTACGGGACGGTGCCTTCCTACGAGCAGTACTTC. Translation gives CASSYGTVPSYEQYF.

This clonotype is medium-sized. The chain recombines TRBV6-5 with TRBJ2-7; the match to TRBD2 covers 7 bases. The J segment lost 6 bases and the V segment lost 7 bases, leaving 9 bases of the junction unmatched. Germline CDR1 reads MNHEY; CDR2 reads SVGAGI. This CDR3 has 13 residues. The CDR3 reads CASNDLGGGEQYF. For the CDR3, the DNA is TGTGCCAGCAACGATCTTGGGGGGGGCGAGCAGTACTTC.